Shown below are 20 T cell receptor beta chains from a single sample sequenced in a study of T cells expressing NK-cell markers. After re-calling the 5' RACE reads, TCRdb lists one entry per CDR3 protein, DNA absent. The sample includes about 260,000 distinct CDR3 sequences. Material: blood T cells: a sorted CD56 or NKG2C T cell subset, CD4+ or CD8+ T cells, or bulk PBMC T cells (not recorded which). The source of these receptors is a man younger than 35 in good health.

The chain carries TRBV7-9 and TRBJ2-3; TCRdb's D call of TRBD2 is untestable without DNA. Per germline, CDR1 SEHNR and CDR2 FQNEAQ (reference sequence). This CDR3 is built from 15 residues. CDR3 in amino acids: CASSFTAGLTDTQYF.

The V and J genes are TRBV29-1 and TRBJ1-1; without DNA, the TCRdb call of TRBD1 cannot be checked. CDR1 is SQVTM, CDR2 ANQGSEA, per germline. This CDR3 contains 11 residues. CDR3: CSVMERVEAFF.

The chain combines TRBV18 with TRBJ2-7. CDR1 is KGHSH and CDR2 is LQKENI in the germline V gene. This CDR3 region has 14 residues. The CDR3 protein is CASSPRGSPYEQYF.

The CDR3 sequence: CASSQVSGGAGANVLTF. This chain uses TRBV3-1 with TRBJ2-6; the D call of TRBD1 rests on TCRdb alone, since no DNA is present to check it. This CDR3 comprises 17 residues. Germline loops: CDR1 LGHDT, CDR2 YNNKEL (reference sequence).

The chain has TRBV7-3 and TRBJ2-1; TCRdb's D call of TRBD2 is untestable without DNA. The CDR3 length is 15 residues. Looked up from germline, CDR1 is SGHTA and CDR2 is FQGTGA. The CDR3 loop reads CASSLNAGANNEQFF.

The chain couples TRBV29-1 to TRBJ2-7; there is no DNA to check the TCRdb D call of TRBD1. Germline V CDR1 and CDR2: SQVTM, ANQGSEA. CDR3 length: 13 amino acids. The CDR3 reads CSVHSARTYEQYF.

The rearrangement joins TRBV20-1 to TRBJ2-2; as DNA is missing, the TRBD1 call by TCRdb cannot be tested. The CDR3 totals 15 residues. The germline CDR1 and CDR2 sequences are DFQATT and SNEGSKA (reference sequence). This CDR3 is CSAPWTGISTGELFF.

This chain joins TRBV29-1 and TRBJ1-2; the TCRdb call, TRBD1, lacks DNA for checking. Looked up from germline, CDR1 is SQVTM and CDR2 is ANQGSEA. The CDR3 covers 13 residues. CDR3 sequence: CSVTTGTGDGYTF. Full variable domain (remainder filled in from reference TRBV29-1 and TRBJ1-2): SAVISQKPSRDICQRGTSLTIQCQVDSQVTMMFWYRQQPGQSLTLIATANQGSEATYESGFVIDKFPISRPNLTFSTLTVSNMSPEDSSIYLCSVTTGTGDGYTFGSGTRLTVV.

The rearrangement uses TRBV12-3 or TRBV12-4 and TRBJ1-5; TCRdb designates TRBD1, a call that cannot be tested without DNA. The CDR3 spans 14 residues. CDR3 region: CASREDRDDQPQHF.

V is TRBV5-1 and J is TRBJ1-3; TCRdb gives TRBD1 as the D gene, but with no DNA this cannot be confirmed. The germline gives CDR1 SGHRS, CDR2 YFSETQ. The CDR3 runs 15 residues. The CDR3 sequence is CASSLSTGRGNTIYF.

V gene TRBV10-3 combines with J gene TRBJ2-3. CDR1 ENHRY and CDR2 SYGVKD come from the germline V gene. The CDR3 has 13 residues. CDR3 region: CAISEQLPDTQYF.

The rearrangement joins TRBV10-3 to TRBJ2-7; absent DNA, TCRdb's TRBD2 call cannot be checked. This CDR3 has 14 residues. Germline V CDR1 and CDR2: ENHRY, SYGVKD. CDR3: CAITDPREAYEQYF.

The genes are TRBV5-1 and TRBJ2-6; as DNA is missing, the TRBD2 call by TCRdb cannot be tested. The CDR3 runs to 16 residues. CDR1 is SGHRS and CDR2 is YFSETQ in the germline V gene. CDR3 sequence reads: CASSLRRPSGANVLTF.

V is TRBV4-3 and J is TRBJ2-1; TCRdb selects TRBD2, and the lack of DNA leaves this call unchecked. The germline V gene encodes CDR1 LGHNA and CDR2 YSLEER. The CDR3 has 12 amino acids. CDR3 sequence: CASSQVGESQFF.

The J gene is TRBJ1-6, the V gene TRBV6-2 or TRBV6-3; TCRdb's D call of TRBD1 is untestable without DNA. From germline, CDR1 is MNHEY and CDR2 SVGEGT. This CDR3 contains 13 residues. This chain's CDR3 is CASTGGSNSPLHF.

The J gene is TRBJ1-4, the V gene TRBV29-1; as DNA is missing, the TRBD1 call by TCRdb cannot be tested. The CDR3 covers 11 residues. Per germline, CDR1 SQVTM and CDR2 ANQGSEA. CDR3 amino acids: CSADAEGTIFF.

This sequence joins TRBV19 and TRBJ1-2. Per germline, CDR1 LNHDA and CDR2 SQIVND (reference sequence). The CDR3 is 12 amino acids. CDR3 protein: CASIEPSWGYTF.

The V gene is TRBV18, the J gene TRBJ1-1; without DNA, the TCRdb call of TRBD1 cannot be checked. This CDR3 is built from 15 residues. Germline V gene sequence: CDR1 KGHSH, CDR2 LQKENI. This CDR3 is CASSHVEGPDTEAFF.

The chain uses TRBV29-1 and TRBJ2-3; TCRdb's D call of TRBD2 is untestable without DNA. Germline V lookup: CDR1 SQVTM, CDR2 ANQGSEA. This CDR3 spans 14 amino acids. CDR3 amino acids: CSALRETSTDTQYF.

The chain has TRBV12-3 or TRBV12-4 and TRBJ1-6; TCRdb's D call, TRBD1, is unchecked because there is no DNA. The CDR3 loop spans 13 amino acids. Here the CDR3 reads CASSPGQGLPLHF.